These 18 T cell receptor beta chains were all obtained from the same sample, sequenced in a study of cytomegalovirus exposure and HLA in healthy donors. The PCR used 60 Vbeta and 13 Jbeta primers. Repertoires were generated with immunoSEQ multiplex PCR, while TCRdb's copy carries only in-frame clones and drops some. This sample carries 150,000 to 200,000 clones, 60% to 80% of them seen once, and the ten largest clones take over 12%. The sequencing input was PBMCs. Source of these receptors: a man between 45 and 60 years old in good health and CMV-seropositive.

A few counts support this clone. The CDR3 sequence: CASSSREGSYGYTF. The CDR3 region has the DNA TGTGCCAGCAGTTCCCGGGAAGGTTCCTATGGCTACACCTTC. This chain links TRBV27 with TRBJ1-2, with D unresolved. The length of the CDR3 is 14 residues. CDR1 and CDR2 from the germline V gene are MNHEY and SMNVEV (reference sequence). Trimming cost V 4 bases and J 4 bases, with 13 bases left between them.

J is TRBJ2-2 and V is TRBV9; D is undetermined. CDR1 and CDR2 (germline): SGDLS, YYNGEE. Between the trimmed V and J ends, which lost 0 bases and 8 bases, there was a span of 14 bases. The CDR3 contains 15 residues. This CDR3 is CASSVASRQEGELFF. CDR3 nucleotides: TGTGCCAGCAGCGTAGCTTCCCGCCAGGAAGGGGAGCTGTTTTTT.

This clone occurred once. This chain joins TRBV5-5 and TRBJ2-1, with 10 bases aligning to TRBD1. The trim removed 4 bases at V and 4 bases at J, leaving 5 bases unmatched. CDR1 and CDR2 (germline): SGHKS, YYEKEE (reference sequence). The CDR3 totals 15 residues. The CDR3 reads CASSTGQGGYNEQFF. The CDR3 DNA sequence: TGTGCCAGCAGCACCGGACAGGGGGGGTACAATGAGCAGTTCTTC. Filled out from reference TRBV5-5 and TRBJ2-1, the complete variable domain reads DAGVTQSPTHLIKTRGQQVTLRCSPISGHKSVSWYQQVLGQGPQFIFQYYEKEERGRGNFPDRFSARQFPNYSSELNVNALLLGDSALYLCASSTGQGGYNEQFFGPGTRLTVL.

The chain employs TRBV6-5 and TRBJ1-5, with D perhaps TRBD1 (6 bases). Between the trimmed V and J ends, which lost 6 bases and 0 bases, there was a span of 12 bases. CDR3 length: 15 amino acids. The germline V gene encodes CDR1 MNHEY and CDR2 SVGAGI. The CDR3 DNA is TGTGCCAGCAGGAGGGACAAATATAGCAATCAGCCCCAGCATTTT. This gives the protein CASRRDKYSNQPQHF.

The genes are TRBV27 and TRBJ1-1; D unclear. Germline assignment: CDR1 MNHEY and CDR2 SMNVEV (reference sequence). V lost 6 bases, J lost 6 bases, and 8 bases lay in between. CDR3 size: 11 residues. Here the CDR3 reads CASRGLSEAFF. The CDR3 DNA sequence: TGTGCCAGCAGGGGCCTTTCTGAAGCTTTCTTT.

The rearrangement uses TRBV18 and TRBJ1-1; 11 positions agree with TRBD1. The germline CDR1 and CDR2 sequences are KGHSH and LQKENI. The CDR3 covers 16 residues. J lost 4 bases, V lost 3 bases, and 7 bases had no gene match. The CDR3 DNA follows: TGTGCCAGCTCACCTCGGACAGGGGGCCTTTTCACTGAAGCTTTCTTT. Translation: CASSPRTGGLFTEAFF.

This clone was observed a handful of times. V usage is TRBV10-3 and J usage is TRBJ1-1, with TRBD1 identical over 7 bases. The CDR3 covers 13 residues. Germline lookup yields CDR1 ENHRY and CDR2 SYGVKD. Unmatched junction bases numbered 0, after V lost 4 bases and J lost 1 base. The CDR3, as DNA: TGTGCCATCAGTGGACAGGGGAACACTGAAGCTTTCTTT. As protein: CAISGQGNTEAFF.

The CDR3 is CASSLFPGGAEAFF. CDR3 nucleotide sequence: TGTGCCAGCAGCTTATTCCCAGGGGGCGCGGAGGCTTTCTTT. This sequence joins TRBV7-2 and TRBJ1-1, with 8 bases aligning to TRBD1. The ends lost 2 bases at V and 11 bases at J; junction bases unmatched: 10. CDR1 SGHTA and CDR2 FQGNSA come from the germline V gene. The CDR3 covers 14 residues.

This chain uses TRBV4-3 with TRBJ1-6; the D gene is possibly TRBD1 (6 bases). CDR1 and CDR2 (germline): LGHNA, YSLEER. This CDR3 has 17 residues. V was shortened by 1 base and J by 6 bases, with 16 bases between the two germline ends. Here the CDR3 DNA reads TGCGCCAGCAGCCAAGTTATAGGGGGGGCTAGTAATTCACCCCTCCACTTT. It is translated as CASSQVIGGASNSPLHF.

The V and J genes are TRBV13 and TRBJ1-1; 7 bases fit TRBD1. The CDR3 spans 17 residues. In germline, CDR1 is PRHDT, CDR2 FYEKMQ (reference sequence). The trim removed 0 bases at V and 5 bases at J, leaving 12 bases unmatched. The CDR3 protein is CASSLGRAGGEGTEAFF. DNA of the CDR3: TGTGCCAGCAGCTTAGGCCGGGCAGGGGGAGAGGGTACTGAAGCTTTCTTT.

This chain uses TRBV7-9 with TRBJ1-5; weak D call: TRBD1 (5 bases). Trimming took off 2 bases at V and 2 bases at J, with 13 bases between the two ends. Per germline, CDR1 SEHNR and CDR2 FQNEAQ (reference sequence). This CDR3 is built from 16 residues. The CDR3 bases are TGTGCCAGCAGCTTAAGTAGGGGTAGGGGCAATCAGCCCCAGCATTTT. Protein sequence: CASSLSRGRGNQPQHF.

Here the CDR3 DNA reads TGTGCCAGCGGCGTGGGACTAGCGGGCACAGATACGCAGTATTTT. Encoded protein: CASGVGLAGTDTQYF. The V gene is TRBV11-2, the J gene TRBJ2-3; TRBD2 agrees at 11 bases. V shed 8 bases and J 1 base; nucleotides not matched to a gene: 5. The CDR3 consists of 15 residues. The germline V gene encodes CDR1 SGHAT and CDR2 FQNNGV.

The chain carries TRBV11-2 and TRBJ2-1; 8 nucleotides line up with TRBD2. Per germline, CDR1 SGHAT and CDR2 FQNNGV. V gave up 8 bases and J gave up 4 bases; unmatched junction bases: 19. CDR3 length: 18 residues. The CDR3 nucleotides read TGTGCCAGCCGCCCAGTGGCGGGGGGTTACCGGGTTTACAATGAGCAGTTCTTC. Protein product: CASRPVAGGYRVYNEQFF.

The chain uses TRBV2 and TRBJ2-7; TRBD2 aligns across 7 bases. V lost 7 bases, J lost 7 bases, and 7 bases stayed unmatched. Germline V lookup: CDR1 SNHLY, CDR2 FYNNEI. CDR3 length: 12 residues. The CDR3 coding sequence is TGTGCCAGCAAGGGGTTGGGGGGGGAGCAGTACTTC. As protein: CASKGLGGEQYF. Supplemented by reference TRBV2 and TRBJ2-7, the full variable domain reads EPEVTQTPSHQVTQMGQEVILRCVPISNHLYFYWYRQILGQKVEFLVSFYNNEISEKSEIFDDQFSVERPDGSNFTLKIRSTKLEDSAMYFCASKGLGGEQYFGPGTRLTVT.

The chain employs TRBV4-1 and TRBJ2-2; weak D call: TRBD1 (6 bases). V lost 0 bases, J lost 1 base, and 9 bases lay in between. In germline, CDR1 is MGHRA, CDR2 YSYEKL. The CDR3 has 16 amino acids. CDR3 loop: CASSQEQGVNTGELFF. CDR3 DNA: TGCGCCAGCAGCCAAGAACAGGGAGTGAACACCGGGGAGCTGTTTTTT.

The V call is TRBV15, the J call TRBJ1-4; 7 bases line up with TRBD1. Unmatched junction bases numbered 11, after V lost 2 bases and J lost 8 bases. In germline, CDR1 is LNHNV, CDR2 YYDKDF (reference sequence). There are 16 residues in the CDR3. As DNA, the CDR3 is TGTGCCACCAGCAGACCAGGGGACAGAGTCGGAGAAAAACTGTTTTTT. Translating gives CATSRPGDRVGEKLFF. The full variable domain, its missing parts supplied by reference TRBV15 and TRBJ1-4, is DAMVIQNPRYQVTQFGKPVTLSCSQTLNHNVMYWYQQKSSQAPKLLFHYYDKDFNNEADTPDNFQSRRPNTSFCFLDIRSPGLGDTAMYLCATSRPGDRVGEKLFFGSGTQLSVL.

This clone has just a few counts. The gene calls are TRBV28 and TRBJ2-1; D perhaps matches TRBD2 (6 bases). CDR3 length: 13 amino acids. Germline values: CDR1 MDHEN, CDR2 SYDVKM. V was cut by 5 bases and J by 7 bases, with 12 bases left in between. CDR3 region: CASSLGTPNEQFF. DNA for the CDR3: TGTGCCAGCAGTCTGGGGACTCCGAATGAGCAGTTCTTC.

Only a few counts were recorded for this clone. V and J are TRBV7-9 and TRBJ1-5, with a weak D call TRBD1 (5 bases). The length of the CDR3 is 15 residues. The germline CDR1 and CDR2 sequences are SEHNR and FQNEAQ (reference sequence). V lost 5 bases, J lost 3 bases, and 14 bases lay in between. The CDR3 sequence: CASSHAGGYNQPQHF. DNA for the CDR3: TGTGCCAGCAGCCACGCGGGGGGATACAATCAGCCCCAGCATTTT.